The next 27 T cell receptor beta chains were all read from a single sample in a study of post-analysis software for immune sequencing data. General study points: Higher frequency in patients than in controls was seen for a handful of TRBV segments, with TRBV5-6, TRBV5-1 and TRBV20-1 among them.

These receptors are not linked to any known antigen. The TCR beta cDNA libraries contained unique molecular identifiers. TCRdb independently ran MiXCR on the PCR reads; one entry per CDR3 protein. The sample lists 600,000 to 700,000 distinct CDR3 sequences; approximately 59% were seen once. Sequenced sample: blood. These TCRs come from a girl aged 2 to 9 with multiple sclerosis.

CDR3 nucleotides: TGTGCCAGCCAGCGGGGGTCTGGAGAGACCCAGTACTTC. This sequence encodes CASQRGSGETQYF. The chain recombines TRBV6-5 with TRBJ2-7; 8 nucleotides line up with TRBD2. The closer fit of TRBJ2-5 to the DNA end suggests the J call may be wrong. The CDR3 is 13 amino acids. Germline V gene lookup returns CDR1 MNHEY and CDR2 SVGAGI.

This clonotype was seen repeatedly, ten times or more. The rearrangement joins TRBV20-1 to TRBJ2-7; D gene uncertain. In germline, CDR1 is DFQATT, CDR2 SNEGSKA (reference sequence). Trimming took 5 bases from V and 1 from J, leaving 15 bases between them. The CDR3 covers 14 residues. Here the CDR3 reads CSAQPLGGSYEQYF. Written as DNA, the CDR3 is TGCAGTGCTCAGCCCCTGGGTGGTTCCTACGAGCAGTACTTC.

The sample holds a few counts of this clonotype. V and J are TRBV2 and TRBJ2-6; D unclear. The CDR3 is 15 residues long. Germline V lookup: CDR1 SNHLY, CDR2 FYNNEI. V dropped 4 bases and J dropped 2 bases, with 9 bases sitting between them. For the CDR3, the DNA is TGTGCCAGCAGTGGAGAAAGGGCTGGGGCCAACGTCCTGACTTTC. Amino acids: CASSGERAGANVLTF.

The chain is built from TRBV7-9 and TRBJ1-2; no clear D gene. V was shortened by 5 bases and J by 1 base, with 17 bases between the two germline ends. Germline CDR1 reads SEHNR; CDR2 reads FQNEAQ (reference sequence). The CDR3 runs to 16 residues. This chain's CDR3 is CASSQPKAIFNYGYTF. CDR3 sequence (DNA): TGTGCCAGCAGCCAGCCCAAGGCCATATTTAACTATGGCTACACCTTC.

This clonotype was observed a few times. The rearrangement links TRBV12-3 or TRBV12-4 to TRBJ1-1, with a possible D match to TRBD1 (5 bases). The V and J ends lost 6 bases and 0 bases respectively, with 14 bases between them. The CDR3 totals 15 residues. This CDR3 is CASRRDRHLNTEAFF. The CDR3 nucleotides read TGTGCCAGCAGACGGGACCGCCACTTGAACACTGAAGCTTTCTTT.

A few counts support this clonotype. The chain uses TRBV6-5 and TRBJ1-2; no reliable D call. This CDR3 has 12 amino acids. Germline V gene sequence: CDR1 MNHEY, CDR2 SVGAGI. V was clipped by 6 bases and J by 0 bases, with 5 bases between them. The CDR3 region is CASRATNYGYTF. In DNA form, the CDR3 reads TGTGCCAGCAGGGCGACTAACTATGGCTACACCTTC.

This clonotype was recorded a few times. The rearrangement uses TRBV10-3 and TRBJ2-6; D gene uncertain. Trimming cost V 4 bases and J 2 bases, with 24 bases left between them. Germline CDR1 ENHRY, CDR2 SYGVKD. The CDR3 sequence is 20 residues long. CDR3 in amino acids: CAISAPAQQTPPAGANVLTF. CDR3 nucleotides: TGTGCCATCAGTGCCCCCGCCCAACAGACTCCCCCCGCTGGGGCCAACGTCCTGACTTTC.

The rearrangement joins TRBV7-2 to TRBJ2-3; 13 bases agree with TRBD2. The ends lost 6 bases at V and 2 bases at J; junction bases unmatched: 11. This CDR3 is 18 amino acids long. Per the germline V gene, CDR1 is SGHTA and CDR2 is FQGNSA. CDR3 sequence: CASSAPGTSGVFTDTQYF. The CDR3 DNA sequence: TGTGCCAGCAGTGCCCCCGGGACTAGCGGGGTTTTCACAGATACGCAGTATTTT. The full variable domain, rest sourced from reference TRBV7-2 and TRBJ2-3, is GAGVSQSPSNKVTEKGKDVELRCDPISGHTALYWYRQSLGQGLEFLIYFQGNSAPDKSGLPSDRFSAERTGGSVSTLTIQRTQQEDSAVYLCASSAPGTSGVFTDTQYFGPGTRLTVL.

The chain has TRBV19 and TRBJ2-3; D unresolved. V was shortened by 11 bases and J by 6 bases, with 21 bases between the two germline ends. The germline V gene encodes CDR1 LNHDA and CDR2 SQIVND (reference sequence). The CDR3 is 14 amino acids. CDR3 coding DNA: TGTGCCCTTATGAACTGCCAGGAGTTGGATACGCAGTATTTT. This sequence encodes CALMNCQELDTQYF.

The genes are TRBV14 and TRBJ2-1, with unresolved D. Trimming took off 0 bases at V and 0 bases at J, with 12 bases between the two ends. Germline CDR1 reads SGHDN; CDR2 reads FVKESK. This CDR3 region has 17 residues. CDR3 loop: CASSQDLSPSSYNEQFF. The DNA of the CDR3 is TGTGCCAGCAGCCAAGATCTTAGTCCCAGCTCCTACAATGAGCAGTTCTTC.

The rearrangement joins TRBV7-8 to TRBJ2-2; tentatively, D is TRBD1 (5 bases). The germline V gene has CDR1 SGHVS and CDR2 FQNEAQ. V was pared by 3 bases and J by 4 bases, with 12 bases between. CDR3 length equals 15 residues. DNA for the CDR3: TGTGCCAGCAGCTTCCAGGGTAAACGCACCGGGGAGCTGTTTTTT. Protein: CASSFQGKRTGELFF. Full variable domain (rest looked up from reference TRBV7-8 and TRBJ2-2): GAGVSQSPRYKVAKRGQDVALRCDPISGHVSLFWYQQALGQGPEFLTYFQNEAQLDKSGLPSDRFFAERPEGSVSTLKIQRTQQEDSAVYLCASSFQGKRTGELFFGEGSRLTVL.

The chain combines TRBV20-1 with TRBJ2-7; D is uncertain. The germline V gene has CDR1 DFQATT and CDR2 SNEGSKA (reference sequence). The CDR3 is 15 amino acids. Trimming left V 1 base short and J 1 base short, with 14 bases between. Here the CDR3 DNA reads TGCAGTGCTAGAGTGTTCCGGGCAGCTTCCTACGAGCAGTACTTC. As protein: CSARVFRAASYEQYF.

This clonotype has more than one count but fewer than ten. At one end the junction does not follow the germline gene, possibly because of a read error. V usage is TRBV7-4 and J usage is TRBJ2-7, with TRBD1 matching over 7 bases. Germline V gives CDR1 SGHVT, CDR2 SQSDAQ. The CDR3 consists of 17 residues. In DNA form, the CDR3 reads TGTGCCAGCAGTTTAGGGCCCCCGGGACAGATGACCTACGAGCAGTACTTC. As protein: CASSLGPPGQMTYEQYF.

CDR3 in amino acids: CASSLDRGLSNQPQHF. In DNA form, the CDR3 reads TGTGCCAGCAGTTTAGACAGGGGGCTTAGCAATCAGCCCCAGCATTTT. This chain uses TRBV12-3 or TRBV12-4 with TRBJ1-5, with 9 bases lining up with TRBD1. V trimming: 1 base; J trimming: 0 bases; junction bases outside the gene matches: 1. CDR3 size: 16 residues.

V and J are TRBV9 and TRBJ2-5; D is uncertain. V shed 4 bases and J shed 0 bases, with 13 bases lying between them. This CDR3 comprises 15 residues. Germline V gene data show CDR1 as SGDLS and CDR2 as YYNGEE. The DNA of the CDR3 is TGTGCCAGCAGCCTCTCGGCAGCCTACCAAGAGACCCAGTACTTC. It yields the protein CASSLSAAYQETQYF.

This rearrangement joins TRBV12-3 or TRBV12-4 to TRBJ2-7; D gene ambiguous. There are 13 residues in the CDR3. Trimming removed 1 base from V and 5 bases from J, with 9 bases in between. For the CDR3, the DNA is TGTGCCAGCAGTTTAGGTTCGTACAACGAGCAGTACTTC. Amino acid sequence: CASSLGSYNEQYF.

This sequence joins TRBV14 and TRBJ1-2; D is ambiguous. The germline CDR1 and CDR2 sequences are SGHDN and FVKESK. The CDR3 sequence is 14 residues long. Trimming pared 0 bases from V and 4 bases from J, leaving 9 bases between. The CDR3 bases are TGTGCCAGCAGCCAAGATGGAGAACGCTATGGCTACACCTTC. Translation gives CASSQDGERYGYTF.

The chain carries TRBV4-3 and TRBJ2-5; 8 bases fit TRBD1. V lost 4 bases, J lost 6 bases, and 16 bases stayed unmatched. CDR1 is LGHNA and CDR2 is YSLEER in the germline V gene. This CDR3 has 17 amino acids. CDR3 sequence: CASSPSHQQGVAKTQYF. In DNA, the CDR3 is TGCGCCAGCAGCCCAAGTCACCAACAGGGGGTGGCCAAGACCCAGTACTTC.

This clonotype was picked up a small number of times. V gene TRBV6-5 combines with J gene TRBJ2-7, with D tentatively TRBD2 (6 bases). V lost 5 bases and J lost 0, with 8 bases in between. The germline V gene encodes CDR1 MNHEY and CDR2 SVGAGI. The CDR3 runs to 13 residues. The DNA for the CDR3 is TGTGCCAGCAGTCGCGGGATCTCCTACGAGCAGTACTTC. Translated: CASSRGISYEQYF.

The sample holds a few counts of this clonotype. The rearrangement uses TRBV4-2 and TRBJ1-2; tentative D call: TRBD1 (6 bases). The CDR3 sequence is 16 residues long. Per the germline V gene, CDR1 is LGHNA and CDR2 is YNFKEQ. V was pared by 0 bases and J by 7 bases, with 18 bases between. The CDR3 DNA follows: TGTGCCAGCAGCCAAGATTGGGGCGGGGGCGTTCGTGGCTACACCTTC. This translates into CASSQDWGGGVRGYTF.

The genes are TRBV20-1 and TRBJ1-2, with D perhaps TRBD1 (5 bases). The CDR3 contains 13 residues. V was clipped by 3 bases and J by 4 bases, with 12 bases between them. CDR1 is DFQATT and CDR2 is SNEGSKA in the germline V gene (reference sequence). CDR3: CSASPGPTYGYTF. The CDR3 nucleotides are TGCAGTGCTAGCCCAGGGCCCACCTATGGCTACACCTTC.

The CDR3 DNA follows: TGCAGTGCTAGAGATCTCAAGCGGGTACCTAGCACAGATACGCAGTATTTT. This encodes CSARDLKRVPSTDTQYF. The chain combines TRBV20-1 with TRBJ2-3, with D tentatively TRBD2 (6 bases). V shed 0 bases and J shed 0 bases, with 16 bases lying between them. The CDR3 loop spans 17 amino acids. Germline CDR1 is DFQATT and CDR2 is SNEGSKA (reference sequence).

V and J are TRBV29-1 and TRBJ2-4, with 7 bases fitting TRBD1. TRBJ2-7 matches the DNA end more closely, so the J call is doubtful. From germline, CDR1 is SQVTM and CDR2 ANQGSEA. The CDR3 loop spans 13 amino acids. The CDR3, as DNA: TGCAGCGTTGGGACAGGACAGACCTACGAGCAGTACTTC. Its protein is CSVGTGQTYEQYF.

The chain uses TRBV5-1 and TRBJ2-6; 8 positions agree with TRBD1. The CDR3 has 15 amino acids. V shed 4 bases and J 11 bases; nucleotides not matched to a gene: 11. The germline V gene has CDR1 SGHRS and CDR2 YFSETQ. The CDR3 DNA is TGCGCCAGCAGCATGGTTACAGGGGGAACAGACGTCCTGACTTTC. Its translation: CASSMVTGGTDVLTF. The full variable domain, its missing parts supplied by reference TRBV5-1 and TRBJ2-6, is KAGVTQTPRYLIKTRGQQVTLSCSPISGHRSVSWYQQTPGQGLQFLFEYFSETQRNKGNFPGRFSGRQFSNSRSEMNVSTLELGDSALYLCASSMVTGGTDVLTFGAGSRLTVL.

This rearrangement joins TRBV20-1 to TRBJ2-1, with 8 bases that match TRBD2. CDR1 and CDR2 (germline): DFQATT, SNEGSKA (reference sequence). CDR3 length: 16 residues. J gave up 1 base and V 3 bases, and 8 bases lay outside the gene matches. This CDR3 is CSARKPGLASYNEQFF. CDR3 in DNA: TGCAGTGCTAGGAAACCCGGACTAGCTTCCTACAATGAGCAGTTCTTC.

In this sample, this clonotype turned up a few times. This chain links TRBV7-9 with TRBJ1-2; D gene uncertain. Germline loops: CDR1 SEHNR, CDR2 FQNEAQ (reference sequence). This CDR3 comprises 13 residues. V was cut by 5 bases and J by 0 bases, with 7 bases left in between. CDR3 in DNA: TGTGCCAGCAGCCCTCCGCCTAACTATGGCTACACCTTC. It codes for CASSPPPNYGYTF.

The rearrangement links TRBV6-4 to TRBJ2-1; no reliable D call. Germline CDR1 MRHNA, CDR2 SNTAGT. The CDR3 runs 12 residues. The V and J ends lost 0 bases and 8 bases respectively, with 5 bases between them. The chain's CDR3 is CASSDSQDEQFF. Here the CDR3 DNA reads TGTGCCAGCAGTGACTCCCAGGATGAGCAGTTCTTC.